The 6 T cell receptor beta chains below come from one sample, sequenced in a study of CD8+CD57+ T cells in acquired aplastic anemia. Before being chosen for sequencing, patients had shown CD8+CD57+ cell expansion by flow cytometry. Genomic DNA templated the TCR beta VDJ and CDR3 profiling. TCRdb re-called the reads with MiXCR, one entry per CDR3 protein. The sample shows roughly 180,000 distinct CDR3 sequences, 48% of them seen only once. The sample taken for sequencing was sorted CD4+, CD8+, or CD8+CD57+ T cells (not recorded which) from PBMCs. These receptors were collected from a human donor with aplastic anemia.

The genes are TRBV20-1 and TRBJ1-1; weak D call: TRBD1 (6 bases). The germline V and J ends were trimmed by 2 bases and 1 base, with 14 bases remaining between them. CDR3 length equals 15 residues. Germline V gene sequence: CDR1 DFQATT, CDR2 SNEGSKA (reference sequence). CDR3 coding DNA: TGCAGTGCTAGAAGGGGGGGGACACCGAACACTGAAGCTTTCTTT. Translation gives CSARRGGTPNTEAFF.

The J gene is TRBJ1-4, the V gene TRBV27; D remains unclear. V lost 2 bases and J lost 2, with 6 bases in between. Germline CDR1 is MNHEY and CDR2 is SMNVEV (reference sequence). This CDR3 contains 14 residues. The CDR3 region has the DNA TGTGCCAGCAGTTTACGGTTTACTAATGAAAAACTGTTTTTT. Its translation: CASSLRFTNEKLFF.

At least ten counts were recorded for this clonotype. V usage is TRBV5-4 and J usage is TRBJ2-2; possible D gene TRBD2, 5 bases. CDR1 and CDR2 (germline): SGHNT, YYREEE (reference sequence). The CDR3 loop spans 16 amino acids. The V and J ends lost 3 bases and 6 bases respectively, with 18 bases between them. CDR3 sequence (DNA): TGTGCCAGCAGCTCTCCGGGCCGCGGAGGAGCCGGGGAGCTGTTTTTT. It specifies CASSSPGRGGAGELFF.

The chain carries TRBV19 and TRBJ2-2; 8 bases align to TRBD1. J gave up 8 bases and V 5 bases, and 4 bases lay outside the gene matches. The CDR3 spans 13 residues. Per germline, CDR1 LNHDA and CDR2 SQIVND (reference sequence). The CDR3 bases are TGTGCCAGTAGTTCGTACAGGGGGGGGGAGCTGTTTTTT. Translated: CASSSYRGGELFF.

The chain combines TRBV5-6 with TRBJ1-2, with 11 bases identical to TRBD1. The CDR3 runs 15 residues. With 0 bases clipped from V and 4 bases from J, the junction kept 2 bases outside the gene matches. The germline CDR1 and CDR2 sequences are SGHDT and YYEEEE. The CDR3 DNA follows: TGTGCCAGCAGCTTGGTAGGACAGGGGGCCTATGGCTACACCTTC. Encoded protein: CASSLVGQGAYGYTF.

This clonotype occurred a few times. This chain uses TRBV20-1 with TRBJ2-3; 9 positions agree with TRBD2. CDR3 length: 15 amino acids. Per germline, CDR1 DFQATT and CDR2 SNEGSKA (reference sequence). Unmatched junction bases numbered 2, after V lost 1 base and J lost 0 bases. CDR3 amino acids: CSARGLAGSTDTQYF. Here the CDR3 DNA reads TGCAGTGCTAGAGGTCTAGCGGGGAGCACAGATACGCAGTATTTT.